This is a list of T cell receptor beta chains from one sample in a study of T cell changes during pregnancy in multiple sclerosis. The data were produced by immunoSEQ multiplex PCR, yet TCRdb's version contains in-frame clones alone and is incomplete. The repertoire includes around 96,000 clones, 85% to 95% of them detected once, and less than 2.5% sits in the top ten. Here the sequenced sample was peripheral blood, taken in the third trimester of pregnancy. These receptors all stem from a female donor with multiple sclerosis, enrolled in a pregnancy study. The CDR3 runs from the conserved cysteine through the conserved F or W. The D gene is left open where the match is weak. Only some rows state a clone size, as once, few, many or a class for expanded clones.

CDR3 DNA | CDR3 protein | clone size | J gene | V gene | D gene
TGTGCCAGCAGCTTAGTAGCTCAGGGGGGATATGGCGGGCAGTTCTTC | CASSLVAQGGYGGQFF | once | TRBJ2-1 | TRBV7-9 | NA
TGTGCCAGCAGTTTTCGGAGCACTGAAGCTTTCTTT | CASSFRSTEAFF | NA | TRBJ1-1 | TRBV28 | NA
TGTGCCAGCAGCAAGGAGGCTCCTTATGGCTACACCTTC | CASSKEAPYGYTF | once | TRBJ1-2 | TRBV21-1 | NA
TGTGCCAGCAGGCTGGACAGGGGGCGCGACGGTCAGCCCCAGCATTTT | CASRLDRGRDGQPQHF | NA | TRBJ1-5 | TRBV2 | TRBD1
TGTGCCAGCAGCCACCGGGACACCCTAGAAGCTTTCTTT | CASSHRDTLEAFF | NA | TRBJ1-1 | TRBV14 | NA
TGTGCCAGCAGCGTAGGCGAGTATGGCTACACCTTC | CASSVGEYGYTF | NA | TRBJ1-2 | TRBV9 | NA
TGTGCCAGCAGCCCGGGACAGGGGATTCGGAACATTCAGTACTTC | CASSPGQGIRNIQYF | NA | TRBJ2-4 | TRBV25-1 | TRBD1
TGCGCCAGCAGCTTGGGACCAGGGTCGGGAGAGACCCAGTACTTC | CASSLGPGSGETQYF | NA | TRBJ2-5 | TRBV5-1 | NA
TGTGCCAGCAGTTACCGGGACAGGGAGGACTATGGCTACACCTTC | CASSYRDREDYGYTF | NA | TRBJ1-2 | TRBV6-5 | TRBD1
TGTGCCAGCAGCCAACGGACAGGGGGATGGGATGGCTACACCTTC | CASSQRTGGWDGYTF | few | TRBJ1-2 | TRBV7-2 | TRBD1
TGTGCCAGCAGTGATTTGGGCAGCACAGATACGCAGTATTTT | CASSDLGSTDTQYF | NA | TRBJ2-3 | TRBV2 | NA
TGCGCCAGCAGCTCCGGGACTAGCTATGAGCAGTTCTTC | CASSSGTSYEQFF | NA | TRBJ2-1 | TRBV5-1 | TRBD2
TGTGCCAGCTCCCCGAACAGGTTGGATCAGCCCCAGCATTTT | CASSPNRLDQPQHF | NA | TRBJ1-5 | TRBV18 | NA
TGTGCCAGCAGCGGGGGGGGAGCGGGGAAAGAGACCCAGTACTTC | CASSGGGAGKETQYF | NA | TRBJ2-5 | TRBV7-2 | TRBD2
TGTGCCAGCAGTTTAGCCGGCGGAGGGGGCGGTGTCGCTGAAGCTTTCTTT | CASSLAGGGGGVAEAFF | NA | TRBJ1-1 | TRBV28 | TRBD1
TGCAGCGTTGAAAACAGGCCCTATGGCTACACCTTC | CSVENRPYGYTF | once | TRBJ1-2 | TRBV29-1 | NA